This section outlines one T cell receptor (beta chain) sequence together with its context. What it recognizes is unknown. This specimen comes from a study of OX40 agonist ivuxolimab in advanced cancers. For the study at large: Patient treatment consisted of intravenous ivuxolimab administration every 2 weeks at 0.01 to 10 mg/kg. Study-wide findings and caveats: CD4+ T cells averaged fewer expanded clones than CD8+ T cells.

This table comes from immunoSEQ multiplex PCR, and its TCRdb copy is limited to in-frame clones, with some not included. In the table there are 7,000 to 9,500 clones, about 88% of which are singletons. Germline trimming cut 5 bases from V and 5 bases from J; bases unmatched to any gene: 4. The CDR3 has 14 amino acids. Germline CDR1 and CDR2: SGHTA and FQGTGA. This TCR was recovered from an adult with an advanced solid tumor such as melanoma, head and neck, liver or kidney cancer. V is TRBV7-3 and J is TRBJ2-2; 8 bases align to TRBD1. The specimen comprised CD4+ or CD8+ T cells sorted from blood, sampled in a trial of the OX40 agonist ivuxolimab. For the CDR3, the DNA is TGTGCCAGCAGCCCCGGACAGGGAACCGGGGAGCTGTTTTTT. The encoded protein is CASSPGQGTGELFF. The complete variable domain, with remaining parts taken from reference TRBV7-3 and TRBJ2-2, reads GAGVSQTPSNKVTEKGKYVELRCDPISGHTALYWYRQSLGQGPEFLIYFQGTGAADDSGLPNDRFFAVRPEGSVSTLKIQRTERGDSAVYLCASSPGQGTGELFFGEGSRLTVL.